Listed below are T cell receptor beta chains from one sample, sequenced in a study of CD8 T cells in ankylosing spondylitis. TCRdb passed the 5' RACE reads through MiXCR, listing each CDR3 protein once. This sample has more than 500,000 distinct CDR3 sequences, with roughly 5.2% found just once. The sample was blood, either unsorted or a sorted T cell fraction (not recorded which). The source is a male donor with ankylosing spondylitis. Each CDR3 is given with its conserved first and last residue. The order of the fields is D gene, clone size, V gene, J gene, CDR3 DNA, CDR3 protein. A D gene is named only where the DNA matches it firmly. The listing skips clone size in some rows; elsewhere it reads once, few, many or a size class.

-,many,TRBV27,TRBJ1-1,TGTGCCAGCACCATTGGCGGGGGGAACACTGAAGCTTTCTTT,CASTIGGGNTEAFF
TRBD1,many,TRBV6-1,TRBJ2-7,TGTGCCAGCAGTCAGACCGGGACAGGGGTCTACGAGCAGTACTTC,CASSQTGTGVYEQYF
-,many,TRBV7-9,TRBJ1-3,TGTGCCAGCAGCTTAAACTCTGGAAACACCATATATTTT,CASSLNSGNTIYF
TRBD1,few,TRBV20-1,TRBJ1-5,TGCAGTGCTAGAGATCCTGGGAGGACAGGGGGTTTTAGCAATCAGCCCCAGCATTTT,CSARDPGRTGGFSNQPQHF
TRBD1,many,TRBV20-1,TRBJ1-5,TGCAGTGCTAGTAAAGGGGTCAGCAGGGGGCCTCAGCCCCAGCATTTT,CSASKGVSRGPQPQHF
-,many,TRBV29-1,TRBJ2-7,TGCAGCGTTATATCGGGTATGGGCGACGAGCAGTACTTC,CSVISGMGDEQYF
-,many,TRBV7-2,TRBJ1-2,TGTGCCAGCAGCTTAGGTCCGTCAGGCGATCACTATGGCTACACCTTC,CASSLGPSGDHYGYTF
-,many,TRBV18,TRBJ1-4,TGTGCCAGCTCACCAGCGGGGCGCGTCCGGGAAAAACTGTTTTTT,CASSPAGRVREKLFF
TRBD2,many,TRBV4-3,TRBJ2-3,TGCGCCAGCAGCCAAGATCGGGCTAGCGGGATACCTTATACGCAGTATTTT,CASSQDRASGIPYTQYF
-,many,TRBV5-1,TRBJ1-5,TGCGCCAGCAGCTTGGGTCCCTTTGTACCCGGGACATATGTCCGCAATCAGCCCCAGCATTTT,CASSLGPFVPGTYVRNQPQHF
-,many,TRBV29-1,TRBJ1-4,TGCAGCGTCTCGCGGTCGAGCGGAGAAAAACTGTTTTTT,CSVSRSSGEKLFF
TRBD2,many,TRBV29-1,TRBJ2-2,TGCAGCGTCAGGGGACTAGCGGACCCGAACACCGGGGAGCTGTTTTTT,CSVRGLADPNTGELFF
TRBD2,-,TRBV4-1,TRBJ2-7,TGCGCCAGCAGCTTCGGGACTAGCGGGAACTCCTACGAGCAGTACTTC,CASSFGTSGNSYEQYF
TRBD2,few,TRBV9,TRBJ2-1,TGTGCCAGCAGCGACGGGACTAGCGGCTTTAGCTCCTACAATGAGCAGTTCTTC,CASSDGTSGFSSYNEQFF
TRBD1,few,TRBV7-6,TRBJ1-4,TGTGCCAGCAGCTTAGTCGCGGAATCGGCAGGGGGTGAAAAACTGTTTTTT,CASSLVAESAGGEKLFF
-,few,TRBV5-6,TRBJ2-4,TGTGCCAGCAGCGACGGCCCTGGCTTCAAAAACATTCAGTACTTC,CASSDGPGFKNIQYF
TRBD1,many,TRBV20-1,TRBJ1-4,TGCAGTACGACAGGGCCTAATGAAAAACTGTTTTTT,CSTTGPNEKLFF
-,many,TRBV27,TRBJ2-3,TGTGCCAGCAGCCCCGGAAGGGCAGATACGCAGTATTTT,CASSPGRADTQYF
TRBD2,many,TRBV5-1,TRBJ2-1,TGCGCCAGCAGCTGGGGGGGACTAGCGGGATCCTACAATGAGCAGTTCTTC,CASSWGGLAGSYNEQFF
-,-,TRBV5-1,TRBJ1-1,TGCGCCAGCCGTTCATCGGGGGGTATCACTGAAGCTTTCTTT,CASRSSGGITEAFF
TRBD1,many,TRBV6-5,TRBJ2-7,TGTGCCAGCAGTTACACCGGGACAGGGGGCTTCGAGCAGTACTTC,CASSYTGTGGFEQYF
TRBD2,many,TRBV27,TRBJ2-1,TGTGCCAGCACCGTTCGCCCTAGCGGGTTTCCATCGCGGGTCAATGAGCAGTTCTTC,CASTVRPSGFPSRVNEQFF
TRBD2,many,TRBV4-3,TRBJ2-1,TGCGCCAGCAGCCAAGGGCCGGGGAGCGGGAAGGGCAATGAGCAGTTCTTC,CASSQGPGSGKGNEQFF
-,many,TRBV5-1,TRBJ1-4,TGCGCCAGCACGTGGGGGAACGGAGGGGCCCCTAATGAAAAACTGTTTTTT,CASTWGNGGAPNEKLFF
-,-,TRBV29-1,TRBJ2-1,TGCAGCGTTGTGCAGAGCTCCTACAATGAGCAGTTCTTC,CSVVQSSYNEQFF
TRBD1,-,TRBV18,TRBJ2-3,TGTGCCAGCTCACCTCGGGACAGCTCCACAGATACGCAGTATTTT,CASSPRDSSTDTQYF
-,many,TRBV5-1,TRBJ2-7,TGCGCCAGCAGCTTGGTCGGGTTATCCTACGAGCAGTACTTC,CASSLVGLSYEQYF